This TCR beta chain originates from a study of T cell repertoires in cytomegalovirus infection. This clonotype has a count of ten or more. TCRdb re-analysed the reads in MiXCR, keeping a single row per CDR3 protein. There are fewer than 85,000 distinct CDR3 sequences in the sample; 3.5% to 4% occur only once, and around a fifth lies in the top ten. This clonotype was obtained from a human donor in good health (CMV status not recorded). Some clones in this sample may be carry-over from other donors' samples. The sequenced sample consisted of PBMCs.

CDR3 residues: CASSLTDTQYF. The CDR3 DNA reads as TGTGCCAGCAGCCTCACAGATACGCAGTATTTT. The chain recombines TRBV12-3 or TRBV12-4 with TRBJ2-3; D unresolved. The CDR3 loop spans 11 amino acids. V gave up 6 bases and J gave up 2 bases, with 3 bases separating them.